This T cell receptor beta chain was profiled in a study of T cell changes during pregnancy in multiple sclerosis. Germline V lookup: CDR1 SGHDT, CDR2 YYEEEE. The CDR3 is 16 residues long. J was trimmed by 4 bases and V by 4 bases; bases with no gene match: 10. Sequencing was performed with immunoSEQ multiplex PCR; in TCRdb, only in-frame clones are kept and a portion is missing. The top ten clones hold roughly 1% of a sample with 100,000 or so clones, around 92% of them seen once. The source material was peripheral blood, sampled before pregnancy. The sequence was collected from a female donor with multiple sclerosis, enrolled in a pregnancy study. This chain links TRBV5-6 with TRBJ1-3, with 8 bases aligning to TRBD1. The CDR3 here is CASSRPGGWGGNTIYF. CDR3 bases: TGTGCCAGCAGCCGACCAGGGGGCTGGGGCGGAAACACCATATATTTT.